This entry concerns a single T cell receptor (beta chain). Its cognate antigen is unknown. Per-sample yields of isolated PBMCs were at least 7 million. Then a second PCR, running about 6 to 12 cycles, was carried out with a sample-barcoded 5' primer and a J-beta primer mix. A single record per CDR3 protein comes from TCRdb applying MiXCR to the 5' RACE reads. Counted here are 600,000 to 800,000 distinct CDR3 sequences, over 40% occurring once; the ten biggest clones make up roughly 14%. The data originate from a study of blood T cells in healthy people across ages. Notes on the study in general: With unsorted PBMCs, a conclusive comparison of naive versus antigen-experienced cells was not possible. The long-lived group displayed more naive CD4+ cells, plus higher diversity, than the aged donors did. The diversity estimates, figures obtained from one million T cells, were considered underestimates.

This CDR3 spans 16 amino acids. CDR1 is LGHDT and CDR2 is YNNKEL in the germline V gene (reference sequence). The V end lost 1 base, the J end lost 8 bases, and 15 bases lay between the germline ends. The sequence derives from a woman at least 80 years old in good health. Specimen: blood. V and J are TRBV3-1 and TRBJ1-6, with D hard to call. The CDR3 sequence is CASSQGWREGDSPLHF. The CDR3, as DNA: TGTGCCAGCAGCCAAGGGTGGAGGGAGGGTGATTCACCCCTCCACTTT.